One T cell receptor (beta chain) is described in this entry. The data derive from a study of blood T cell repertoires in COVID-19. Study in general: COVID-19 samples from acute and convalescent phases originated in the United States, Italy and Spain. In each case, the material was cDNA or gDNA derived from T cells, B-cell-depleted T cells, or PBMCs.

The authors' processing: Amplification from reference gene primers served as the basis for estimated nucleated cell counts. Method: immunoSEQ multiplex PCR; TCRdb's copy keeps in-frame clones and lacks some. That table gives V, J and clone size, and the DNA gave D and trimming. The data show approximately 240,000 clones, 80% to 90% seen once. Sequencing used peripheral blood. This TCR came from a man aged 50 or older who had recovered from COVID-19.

The CDR3 DNA follows: TGTGCCAGTAGTGTTAGCGGGCCCAACAATGAGCAGTTCTTC. Protein product: CASSVSGPNNEQFF. V usage is TRBV19 and J usage is TRBJ2-1, with 7 positions matching TRBD2. The CDR3 contains 14 residues. V lost 5 bases to trimming and J lost 5 bases; unmatched junction nucleotides: 6. CDR1 LNHDA and CDR2 SQIVND come from the germline V gene (reference sequence). The whole variable domain, filled in from reference TRBV19 and TRBJ2-1, reads DGGITQSPKYLFRKEGQNVTLSCEQNLNHDAMYWYRQDPGQGLRLIYYSQIVNDFQKGDIAEGYSVSREKKESFPLTVTSAQKNPTAFYLCASSVSGPNNEQFFGPGTRLTVL.